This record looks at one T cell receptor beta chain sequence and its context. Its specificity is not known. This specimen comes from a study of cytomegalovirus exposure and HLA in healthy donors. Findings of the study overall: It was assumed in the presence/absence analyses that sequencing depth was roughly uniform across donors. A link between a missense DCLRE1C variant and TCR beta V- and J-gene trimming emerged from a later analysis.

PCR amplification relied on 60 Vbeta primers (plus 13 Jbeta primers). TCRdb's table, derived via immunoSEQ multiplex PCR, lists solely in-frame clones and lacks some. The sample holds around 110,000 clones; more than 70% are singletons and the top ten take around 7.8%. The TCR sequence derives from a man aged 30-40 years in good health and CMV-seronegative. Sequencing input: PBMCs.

The CDR3 reads CASSVDSEQFF. In DNA form, the CDR3 reads TGTGCCAGCAGCGTAGATAGTGAGCAGTTCTTC. V is TRBV9 and J is TRBJ2-1; D gene ambiguous. Trimming took off 0 bases at V and 9 bases at J, with 4 bases between the two ends. The length of the CDR3 is 11 residues. CDR1 is SGDLS, CDR2 YYNGEE, per germline.